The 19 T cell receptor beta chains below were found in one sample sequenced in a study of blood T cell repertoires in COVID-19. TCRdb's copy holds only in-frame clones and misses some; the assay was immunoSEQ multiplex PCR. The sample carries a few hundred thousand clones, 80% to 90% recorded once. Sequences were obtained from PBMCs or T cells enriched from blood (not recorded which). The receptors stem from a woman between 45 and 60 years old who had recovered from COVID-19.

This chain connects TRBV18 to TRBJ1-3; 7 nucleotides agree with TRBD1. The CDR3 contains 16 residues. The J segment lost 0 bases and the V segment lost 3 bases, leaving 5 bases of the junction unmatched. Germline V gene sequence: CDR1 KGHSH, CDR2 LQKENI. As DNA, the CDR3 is TGTGCCAGCTCACCTCCCCCAGGGGGCTCTGGAAACACCATATATTTT. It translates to CASSPPPGGSGNTIYF.

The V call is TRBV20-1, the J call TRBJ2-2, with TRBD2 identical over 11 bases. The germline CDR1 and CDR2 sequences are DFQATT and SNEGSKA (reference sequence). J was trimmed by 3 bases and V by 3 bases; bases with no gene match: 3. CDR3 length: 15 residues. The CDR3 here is CSASYSGRDTGELFF. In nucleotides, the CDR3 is TGCAGTGCTAGTTATAGCGGGAGGGACACCGGGGAGCTGTTTTTT.

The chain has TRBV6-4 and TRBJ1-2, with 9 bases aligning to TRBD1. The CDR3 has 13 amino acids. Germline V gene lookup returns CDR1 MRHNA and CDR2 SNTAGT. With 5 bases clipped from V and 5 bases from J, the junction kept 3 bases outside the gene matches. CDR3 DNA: TGTGCCAGCAGTAAAGGGACAGGGTATGGCTACACCTTC. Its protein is CASSKGTGYGYTF.

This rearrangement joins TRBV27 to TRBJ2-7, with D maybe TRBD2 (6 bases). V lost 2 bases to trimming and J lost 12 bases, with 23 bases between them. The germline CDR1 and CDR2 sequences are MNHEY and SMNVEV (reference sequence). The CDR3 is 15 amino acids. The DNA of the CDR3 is TGTGCCAGCAGTTTACAGGGAAAAAACCGGGACTCTCCGTACTTC. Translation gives CASSLQGKNRDSPYF.

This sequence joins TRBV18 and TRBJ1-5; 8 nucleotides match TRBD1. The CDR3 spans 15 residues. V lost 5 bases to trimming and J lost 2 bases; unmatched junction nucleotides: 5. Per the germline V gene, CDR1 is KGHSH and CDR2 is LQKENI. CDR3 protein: CASSTGQGGNQPQHF. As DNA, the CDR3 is TGTGCCAGCTCAACCGGACAGGGAGGCAATCAGCCCCAGCATTTT.

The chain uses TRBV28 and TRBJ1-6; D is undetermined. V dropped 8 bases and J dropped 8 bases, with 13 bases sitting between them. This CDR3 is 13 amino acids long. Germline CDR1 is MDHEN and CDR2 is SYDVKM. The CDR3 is CASGSRLDSPLHF. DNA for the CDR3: TGTGCCAGCGGGAGCAGGTTGGATTCACCCCTCCACTTT.

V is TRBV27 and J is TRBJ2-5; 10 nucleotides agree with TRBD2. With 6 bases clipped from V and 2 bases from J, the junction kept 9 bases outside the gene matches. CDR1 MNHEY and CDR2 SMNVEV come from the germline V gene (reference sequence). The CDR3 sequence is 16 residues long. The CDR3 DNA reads TGTGCCAGCAGGGGACTAGCGAGACAGTTTCAAGAGACCCAGTACTTC. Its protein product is CASRGLARQFQETQYF.

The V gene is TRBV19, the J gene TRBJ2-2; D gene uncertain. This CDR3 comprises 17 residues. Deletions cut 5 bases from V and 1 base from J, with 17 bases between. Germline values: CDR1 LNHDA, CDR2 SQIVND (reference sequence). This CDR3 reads CASSRERWRWNTGELFF. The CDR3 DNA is TGTGCCAGTAGTCGAGAACGTTGGCGGTGGAACACCGGGGAGCTGTTTTTT. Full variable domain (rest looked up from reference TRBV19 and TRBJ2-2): DGGITQSPKYLFRKEGQNVTLSCEQNLNHDAMYWYRQDPGQGLRLIYYSQIVNDFQKGDIAEGYSVSREKKESFPLTVTSAQKNPTAFYLCASSRERWRWNTGELFFGEGSRLTVL.

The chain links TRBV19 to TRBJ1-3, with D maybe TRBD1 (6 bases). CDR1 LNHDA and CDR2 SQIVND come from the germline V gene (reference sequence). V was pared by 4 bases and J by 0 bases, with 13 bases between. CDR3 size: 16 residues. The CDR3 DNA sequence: TGTGCCAGTAGTAGAGCAGGGGACCACTCTGGAAACACCATATATTTT. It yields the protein CASSRAGDHSGNTIYF.

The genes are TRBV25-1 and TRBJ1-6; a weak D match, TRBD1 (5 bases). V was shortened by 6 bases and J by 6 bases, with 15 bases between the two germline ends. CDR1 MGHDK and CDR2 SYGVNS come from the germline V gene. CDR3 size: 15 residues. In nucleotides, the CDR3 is TGTGCCAGCAGCTTAACAGGTTTTACTAATTCACCCCTCCACTTT. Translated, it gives CASSLTGFTNSPLHF.

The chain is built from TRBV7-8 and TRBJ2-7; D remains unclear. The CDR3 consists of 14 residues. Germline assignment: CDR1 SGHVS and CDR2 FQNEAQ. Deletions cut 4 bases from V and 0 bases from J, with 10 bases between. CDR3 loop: CASSSAWSSYEQYF. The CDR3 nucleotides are TGTGCCAGCAGCTCAGCCTGGAGCTCCTACGAGCAGTACTTC. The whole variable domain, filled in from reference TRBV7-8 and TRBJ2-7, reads GAGVSQSPRYKVAKRGQDVALRCDPISGHVSLFWYQQALGQGPEFLTYFQNEAQLDKSGLPSDRFFAERPEGSVSTLKIQRTQQEDSAVYLCASSSAWSSYEQYFGPGTRLTVT.

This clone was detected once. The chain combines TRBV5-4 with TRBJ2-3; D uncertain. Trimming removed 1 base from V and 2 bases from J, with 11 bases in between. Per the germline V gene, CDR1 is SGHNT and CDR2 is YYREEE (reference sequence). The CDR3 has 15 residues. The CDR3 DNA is TGTGCCAGCAGCTTGCTCAGAGAGGTCACAGATACGCAGTATTTT. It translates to CASSLLREVTDTQYF.

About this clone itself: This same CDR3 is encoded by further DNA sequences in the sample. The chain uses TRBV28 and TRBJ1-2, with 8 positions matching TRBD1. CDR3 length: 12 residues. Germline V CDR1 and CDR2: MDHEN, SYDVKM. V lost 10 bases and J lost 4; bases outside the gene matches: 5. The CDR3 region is CATGDRGYGYTF. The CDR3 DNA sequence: TGTGCCACCGGCGACAGGGGCTATGGCTACACCTTC.

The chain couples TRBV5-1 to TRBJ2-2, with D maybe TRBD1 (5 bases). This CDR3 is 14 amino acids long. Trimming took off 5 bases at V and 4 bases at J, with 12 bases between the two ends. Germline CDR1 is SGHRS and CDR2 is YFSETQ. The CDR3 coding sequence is TGCGCCAGCAGTTTCGACAGCTCCACCGGGGAGCTGTTTTTT. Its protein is CASSFDSSTGELFF.

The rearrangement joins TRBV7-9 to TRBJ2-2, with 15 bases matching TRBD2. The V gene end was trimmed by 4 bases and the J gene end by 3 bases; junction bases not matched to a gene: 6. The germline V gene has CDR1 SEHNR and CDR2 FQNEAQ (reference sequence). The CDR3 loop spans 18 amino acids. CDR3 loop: CASSWTSGRASDTGELFF. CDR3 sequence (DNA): TGTGCCAGCAGCTGGACTAGCGGGAGGGCTTCGGACACCGGGGAGCTGTTTTTT.

The CDR3 protein is CASSFRDQPQHF. CDR3 DNA: TGTGCCAGCAGCTTCAGGGATCAGCCCCAGCATTTT. The V gene is TRBV5-5, the J gene TRBJ1-5; the D gene is possibly TRBD1 (5 bases). The germline V gene has CDR1 SGHKS and CDR2 YYEKEE (reference sequence). The CDR3 is 12 residues long. Trimming removed 2 bases at V and 5 bases at J, with 5 bases between.

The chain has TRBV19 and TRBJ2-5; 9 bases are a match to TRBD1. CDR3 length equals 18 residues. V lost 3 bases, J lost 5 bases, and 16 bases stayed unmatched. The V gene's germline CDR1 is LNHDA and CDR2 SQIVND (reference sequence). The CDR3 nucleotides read TGTGCCAGTAGTATCCTCCCTGGGGACAGGGAAAAAGAGGAGACCCAGTACTTC. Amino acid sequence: CASSILPGDREKEETQYF.

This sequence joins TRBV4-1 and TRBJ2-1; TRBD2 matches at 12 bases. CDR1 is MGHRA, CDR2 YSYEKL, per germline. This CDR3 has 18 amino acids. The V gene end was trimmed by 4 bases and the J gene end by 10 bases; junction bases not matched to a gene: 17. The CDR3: CASSLGRLAGGHQREQFF. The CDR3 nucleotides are TGCGCCAGCAGCCTTGGGAGGCTAGCGGGAGGGCATCAGAGGGAGCAGTTCTTC.

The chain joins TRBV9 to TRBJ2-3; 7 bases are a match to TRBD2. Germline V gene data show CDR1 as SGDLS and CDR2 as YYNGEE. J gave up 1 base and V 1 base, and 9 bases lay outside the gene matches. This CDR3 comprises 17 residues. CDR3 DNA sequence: TGTGCCAGCAGCGTAAAAACTAGCGCTCTTGGCACAGATACGCAGTATTTT. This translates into CASSVKTSALGTDTQYF.